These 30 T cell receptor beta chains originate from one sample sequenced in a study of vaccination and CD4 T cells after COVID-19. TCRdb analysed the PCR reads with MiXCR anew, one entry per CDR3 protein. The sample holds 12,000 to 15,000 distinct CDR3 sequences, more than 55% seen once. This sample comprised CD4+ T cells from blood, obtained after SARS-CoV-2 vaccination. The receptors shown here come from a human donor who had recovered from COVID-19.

CDR3 sequence: CASSSLTSGSSGANVLTF. The CDR3 DNA reads as TGTGCCAGCAGTTCTCTGACTAGCGGGAGTTCTGGGGCCAACGTCCTGACTTTC. The V and J genes are TRBV28 and TRBJ2-6, with 12 positions matching TRBD2. The CDR3 sequence is 18 residues long. Germline V gene lookup returns CDR1 MDHEN and CDR2 SYDVKM. Trimming at V came to 4 bases and at J to 1 base, leaving 5 bases not matched to a gene.

The CDR3 DNA is TGTGCCAGCAGTTACTCGCGGGATGAAAAACTGTTTTTT. It is translated as CASSYSRDEKLFF. The chain is built from TRBV6-2 or TRBV6-3 and TRBJ1-4, with unresolved D. CDR1 is MNHEY, CDR2 SVGEGT, per germline. V was cut by 0 bases and J by 6 bases, with 5 bases left in between. The CDR3 totals 13 residues.

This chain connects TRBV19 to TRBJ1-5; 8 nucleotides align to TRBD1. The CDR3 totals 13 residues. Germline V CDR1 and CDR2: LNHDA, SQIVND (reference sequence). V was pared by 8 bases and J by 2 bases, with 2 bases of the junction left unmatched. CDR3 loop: CASSGGRNQPQHF. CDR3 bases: TGTGCCAGTTCAGGGGGCCGCAATCAGCCCCAGCATTTT.

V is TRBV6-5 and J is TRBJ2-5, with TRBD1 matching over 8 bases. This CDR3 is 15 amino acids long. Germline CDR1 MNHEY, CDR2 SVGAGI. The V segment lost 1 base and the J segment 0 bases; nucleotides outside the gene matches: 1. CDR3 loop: CASSYWTGNQETQYF. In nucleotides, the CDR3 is TGTGCCAGCAGTTACTGGACAGGGAACCAAGAGACCCAGTACTTC.

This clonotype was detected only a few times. Written as DNA, the CDR3 is TGCAGTGCTAGAGGAGGAAACAATGAGCAGTTCTTC. The encoded protein is CSARGGNNEQFF. The chain combines TRBV20-1 with TRBJ2-1; no clear D. The CDR3 is 12 residues long. The ends were cut back, 1 base at V and 5 bases at J, with 6 bases in the middle. Germline V CDR1 and CDR2: DFQATT, SNEGSKA (reference sequence).

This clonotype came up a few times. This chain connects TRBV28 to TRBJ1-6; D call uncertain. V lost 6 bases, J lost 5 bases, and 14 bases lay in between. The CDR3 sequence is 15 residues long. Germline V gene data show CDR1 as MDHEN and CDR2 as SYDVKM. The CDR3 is CASREPGLNNSPLHF. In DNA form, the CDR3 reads TGTGCCAGCAGAGAGCCGGGCCTGAATAATTCACCCCTCCACTTT.

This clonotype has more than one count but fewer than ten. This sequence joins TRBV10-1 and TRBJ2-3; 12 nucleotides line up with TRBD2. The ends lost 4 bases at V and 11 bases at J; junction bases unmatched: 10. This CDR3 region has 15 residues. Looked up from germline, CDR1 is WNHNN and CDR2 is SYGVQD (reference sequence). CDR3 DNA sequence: TGCGCCAGCAGTGGTCTAGCGGGAGGGTCCTTAAAGCAGTATTTT. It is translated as CASSGLAGGSLKQYF.

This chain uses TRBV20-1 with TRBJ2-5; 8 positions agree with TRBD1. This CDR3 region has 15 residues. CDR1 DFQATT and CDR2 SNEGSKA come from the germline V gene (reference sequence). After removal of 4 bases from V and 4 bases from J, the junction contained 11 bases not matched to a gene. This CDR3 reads CSATQSRGQVETQYF. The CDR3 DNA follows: TGCAGTGCTACCCAAAGCAGGGGGCAGGTAGAGACCCAGTACTTC.

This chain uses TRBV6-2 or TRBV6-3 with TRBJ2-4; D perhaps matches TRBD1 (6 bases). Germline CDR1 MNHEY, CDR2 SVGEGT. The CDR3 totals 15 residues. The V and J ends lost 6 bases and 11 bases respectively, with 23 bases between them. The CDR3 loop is CASSRKTWTVGVQYF. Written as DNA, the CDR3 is TGTGCCAGCAGCCGGAAAACCTGGACAGTTGGGGTTCAGTACTTC.

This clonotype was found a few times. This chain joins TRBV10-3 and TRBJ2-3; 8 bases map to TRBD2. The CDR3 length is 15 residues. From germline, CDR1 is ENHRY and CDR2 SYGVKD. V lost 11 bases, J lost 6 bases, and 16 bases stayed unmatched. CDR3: CALRDTGGPGDTQYF. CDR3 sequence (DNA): TGTGCCCTGCGAGATACGGGAGGGCCTGGTGATACGCAGTATTTT.

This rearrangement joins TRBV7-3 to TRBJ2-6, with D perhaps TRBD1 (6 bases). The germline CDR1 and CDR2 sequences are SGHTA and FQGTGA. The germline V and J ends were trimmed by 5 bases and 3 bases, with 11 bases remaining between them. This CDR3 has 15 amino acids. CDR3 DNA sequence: TGTGCCAGCAGCGCACAGGGTGATGGGGCCAACGTCCTGACTTTC. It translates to CASSAQGDGANVLTF. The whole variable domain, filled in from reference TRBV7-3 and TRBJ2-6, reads GAGVSQTPSNKVTEKGKYVELRCDPISGHTALYWYRQSLGQGPEFLIYFQGTGAADDSGLPNDRFFAVRPEGSVSTLKIQRTERGDSAVYLCASSAQGDGANVLTFGAGSRLTVL.

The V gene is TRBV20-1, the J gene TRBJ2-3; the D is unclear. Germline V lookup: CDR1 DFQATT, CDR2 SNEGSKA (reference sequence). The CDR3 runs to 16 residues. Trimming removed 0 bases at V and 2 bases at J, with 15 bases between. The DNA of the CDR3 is TGCAGTGCTAGAGAGCCATCTGGAACCTACACAGATACGCAGTATTTT. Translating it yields CSAREPSGTYTDTQYF.

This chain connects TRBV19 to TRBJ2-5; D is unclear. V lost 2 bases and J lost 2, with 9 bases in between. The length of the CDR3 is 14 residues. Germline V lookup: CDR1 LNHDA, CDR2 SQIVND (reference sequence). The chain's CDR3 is CASSIRAEQETQYF. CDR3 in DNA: TGTGCCAGTAGTATAAGAGCCGAACAAGAGACCCAGTACTTC.

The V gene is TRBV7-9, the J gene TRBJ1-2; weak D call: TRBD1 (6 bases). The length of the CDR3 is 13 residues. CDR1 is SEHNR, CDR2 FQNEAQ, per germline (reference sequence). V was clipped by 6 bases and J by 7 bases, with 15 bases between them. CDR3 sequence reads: CASSSTGRGGYTF. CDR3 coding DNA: TGTGCCAGCAGTTCTACAGGGAGAGGTGGCTACACCTTC.

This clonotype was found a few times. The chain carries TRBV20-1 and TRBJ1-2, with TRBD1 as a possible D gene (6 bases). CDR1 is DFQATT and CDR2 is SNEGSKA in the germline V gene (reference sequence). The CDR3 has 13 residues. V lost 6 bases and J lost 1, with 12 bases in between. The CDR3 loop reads CSAYRDLNYGYTF. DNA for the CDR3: TGCAGTGCCTACAGGGATCTTAACTATGGCTACACCTTC.

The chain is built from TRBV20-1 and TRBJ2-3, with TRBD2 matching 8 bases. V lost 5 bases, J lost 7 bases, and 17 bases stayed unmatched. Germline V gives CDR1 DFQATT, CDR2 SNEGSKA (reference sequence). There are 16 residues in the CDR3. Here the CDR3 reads CSAYQAGEPASYTQYF. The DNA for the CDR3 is TGCAGTGCTTATCAAGCGGGAGAGCCCGCATCGTATACGCAGTATTTT.

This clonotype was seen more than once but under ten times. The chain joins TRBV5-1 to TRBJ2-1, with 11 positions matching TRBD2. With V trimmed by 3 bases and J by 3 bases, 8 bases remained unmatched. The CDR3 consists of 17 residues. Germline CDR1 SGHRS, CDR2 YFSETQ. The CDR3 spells CASSSLPGLAVYNEQFF. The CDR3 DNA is TGCGCCAGCAGCTCCCTTCCGGGACTAGCGGTCTACAATGAGCAGTTCTTC.

As DNA, the CDR3 is TGCAGTGCTAGAGATTGGGGGCGGGAGACCCAGTACTTC. Translated, it gives CSARDWGRETQYF. V usage is TRBV20-1 and J usage is TRBJ2-5, with D perhaps TRBD1 (6 bases). From germline, CDR1 is DFQATT and CDR2 SNEGSKA (reference sequence). CDR3 length: 13 amino acids. V was trimmed by 0 bases and J by 5 bases, leaving 10 bases between them.

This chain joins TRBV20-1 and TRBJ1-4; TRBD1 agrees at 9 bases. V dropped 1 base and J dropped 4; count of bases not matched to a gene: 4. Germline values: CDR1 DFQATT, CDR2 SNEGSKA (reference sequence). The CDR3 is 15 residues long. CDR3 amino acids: CSARGLGQGNEKLFF. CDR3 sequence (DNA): TGCAGTGCTAGAGGGTTGGGACAGGGTAATGAAAAACTGTTTTTT.

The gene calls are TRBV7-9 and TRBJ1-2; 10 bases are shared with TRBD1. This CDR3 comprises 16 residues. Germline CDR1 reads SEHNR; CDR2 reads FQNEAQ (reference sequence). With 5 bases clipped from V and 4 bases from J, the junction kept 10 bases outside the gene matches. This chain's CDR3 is CASSPMIRTGGYGYTF. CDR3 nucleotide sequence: TGTGCCAGCAGCCCAATGATCCGGACAGGGGGCTATGGCTACACCTTC.

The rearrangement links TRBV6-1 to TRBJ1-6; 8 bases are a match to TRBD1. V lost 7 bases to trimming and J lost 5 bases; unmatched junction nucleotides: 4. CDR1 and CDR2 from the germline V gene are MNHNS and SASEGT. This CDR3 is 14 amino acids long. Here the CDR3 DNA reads TGTGCCAGCACCGGGACAGGCAATAATTCACCCCTCCACTTT. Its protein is CASTGTGNNSPLHF.

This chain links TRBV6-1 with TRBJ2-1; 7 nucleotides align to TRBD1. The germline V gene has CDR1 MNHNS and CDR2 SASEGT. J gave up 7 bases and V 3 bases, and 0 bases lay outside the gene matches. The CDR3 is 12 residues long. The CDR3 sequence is CASSEDRNEQFF. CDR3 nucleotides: TGTGCCAGCAGTGAGGACAGGAATGAGCAGTTCTTC.

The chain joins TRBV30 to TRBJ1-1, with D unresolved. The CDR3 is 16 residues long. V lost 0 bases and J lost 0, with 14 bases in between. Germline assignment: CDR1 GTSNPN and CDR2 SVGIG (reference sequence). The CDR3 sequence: CAWSVGVAIMNTEAFF. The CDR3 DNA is TGTGCCTGGAGTGTGGGAGTTGCTATCATGAACACTGAAGCTTTCTTT.

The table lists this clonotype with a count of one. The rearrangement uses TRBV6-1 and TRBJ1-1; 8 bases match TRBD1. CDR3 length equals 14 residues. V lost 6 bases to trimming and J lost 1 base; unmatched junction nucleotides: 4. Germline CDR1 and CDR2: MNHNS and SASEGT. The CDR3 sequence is CASSWDRTNTEAFF. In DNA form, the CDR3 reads TGTGCCAGCAGCTGGGACAGGACGAACACTGAAGCTTTCTTT.

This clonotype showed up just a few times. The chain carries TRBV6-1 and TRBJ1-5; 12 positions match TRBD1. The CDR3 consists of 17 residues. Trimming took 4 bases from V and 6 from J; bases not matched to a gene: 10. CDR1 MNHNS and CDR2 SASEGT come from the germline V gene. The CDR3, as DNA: TGTGCCAGCAGTGGAAGCTTCGGGACAGGGGGCCGTCAGCCCCAGCATTTT. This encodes CASSGSFGTGGRQPQHF.

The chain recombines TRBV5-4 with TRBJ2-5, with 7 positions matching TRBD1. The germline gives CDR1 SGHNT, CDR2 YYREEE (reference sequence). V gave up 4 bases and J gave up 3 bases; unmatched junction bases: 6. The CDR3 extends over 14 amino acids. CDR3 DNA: TGTGCCAGCAGCCCGACAGGGCAGAAAGAGACCCAGTACTTC. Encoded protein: CASSPTGQKETQYF.

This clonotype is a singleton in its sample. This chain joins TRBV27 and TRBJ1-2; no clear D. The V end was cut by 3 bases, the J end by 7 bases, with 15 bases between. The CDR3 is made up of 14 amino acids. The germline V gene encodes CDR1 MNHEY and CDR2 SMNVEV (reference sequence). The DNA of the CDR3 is TGTGCCAGCAGTTTGGTTGGATATAAGGGTGGCTACACCTTC. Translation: CASSLVGYKGGYTF.

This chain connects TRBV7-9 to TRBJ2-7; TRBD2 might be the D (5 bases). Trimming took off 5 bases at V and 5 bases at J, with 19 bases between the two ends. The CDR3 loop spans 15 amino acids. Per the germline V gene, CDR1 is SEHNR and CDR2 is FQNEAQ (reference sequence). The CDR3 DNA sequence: TGTGCCAGCAGCCCTAAGGTGAGGGTTGGGAACGAGCAGTACTTC. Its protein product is CASSPKVRVGNEQYF.

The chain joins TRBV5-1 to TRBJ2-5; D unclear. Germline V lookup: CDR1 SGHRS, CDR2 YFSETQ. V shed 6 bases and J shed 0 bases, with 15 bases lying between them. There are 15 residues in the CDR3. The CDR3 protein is CASTPTPGDQETQYF. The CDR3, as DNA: TGCGCCAGCACCCCCACCCCGGGCGACCAAGAGACCCAGTACTTC.

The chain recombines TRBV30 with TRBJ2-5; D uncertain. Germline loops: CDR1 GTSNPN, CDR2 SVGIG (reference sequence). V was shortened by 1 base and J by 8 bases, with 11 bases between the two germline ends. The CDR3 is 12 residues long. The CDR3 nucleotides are TGTGCCTGGAGTGAGGCGAGAGGTACCCAGTACTTC. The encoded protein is CAWSEARGTQYF. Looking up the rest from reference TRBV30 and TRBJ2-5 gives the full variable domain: SQTIHQWPATLVQPVGSPLSLECTVEGTSNPNLYWYRQAAGRGLQLLFYSVGIGQISSEVPQNLSASRPQDRQFILSSKKLLLSDSGFYLCAWSEARGTQYFGPGTRLLVL.